This paragraph reports one T cell receptor beta chain. Trimming took 2 bases from V and 2 from J; bases not matched to a gene: 9. Germline V CDR1 and CDR2: SGHRS, YFSETQ. CDR3 length equals 16 residues. These data originate in a study of PD-1 blockade in classical Hodgkin lymphoma. Clones were sequenced by immunoSEQ multiplex PCR, and TCRdb holds only the in-frame ones, with some missing. The table has approximately 6,300 clones, 73% seen once; the top ten hold 13%. Sample time point: cycle 4 day 1 (C4D1), after about 6 weeks of nivolumab. Each patient's relapse followed autologous stem cell transplantation, and brentuximab vedotin exposure varied. Magnetic negative selection of thawed PBMCs yielded the CD8+ T cells.

Specimen: CD8+ T cells from blood, collected before the fourth cycle of nivolumab. V is TRBV5-1 and J is TRBJ1-1, with TRBD1 identical over 7 bases. This clonotype was obtained from a human donor with classical Hodgkin lymphoma. The DNA of the CDR3 is TGCGCCAGCAGCTTCAACCGGGACAGCAAAAACACTGAAGCTTTCTTT. It is translated as CASSFNRDSKNTEAFF.